These T cell receptor beta chains were read from a single sample in a study of beta chain features in type 1 diabetes. The assay was immunoSEQ multiplex PCR, and TCRdb's table has in-frame clones only and misses some. The sample consists of 250,000 to 300,000 clones, around 7.3% of them appearing once. Sequenced: central memory CD4+ T cells from blood. The receptors were gathered from a woman between 18 and 30 years old in good health. The CDR3 runs from the conserved cysteine through the conserved F or W. D genes are given only for firm matches. Some rows have no size entry. The others give once, few or many, or a class for an expanded clone.

d_call clone_size j_call v_call cdr3_aa cdr3_nt
- few TRBJ1-5 TRBV6-5 CASSYGFSNQPQHF TGTGCCAGCAGTTATGGGTTTAGCAATCAGCCCCAGCATTTT
- - TRBJ1-2 TRBV28 CASSSSLLNYGYTF TGTGCCAGCAGTTCGTCGCTTCTCAACTATGGCTACACCTTC
TRBD2 few TRBJ2-1 TRBV10-3 CAISGTSGGTYNEQFF TGTGCCATCAGTGGGACTAGCGGGGGGACCTACAATGAGCAGTTCTTC
TRBD2 few TRBJ2-2 TRBV29-1 CSTTGGGGGTGELFF TGCAGCACAACCGGGGGGGGCGGCGGCACCGGGGAGCTGTTTTTT
- medium-sized TRBJ2-5 TRBV10-3 CAIESSPGETQYF TGTGCCATCGAATCCTCCCCCGGTGAGACCCAGTACTTC
- few TRBJ1-1 TRBV4-2 CASSQERRNTEAFF TGTGCCAGCAGCCAAGAAAGGCGGAACACTGAAGCTTTCTTT
TRBD1 few TRBJ2-5 TRBV4-3 CASSSKPQGAEETQYF TGCGCCAGCAGCTCGAAACCCCAGGGGGCGGAAGAGACCCAGTACTTC
- - TRBJ1-1 TRBV10-3 CAISYRENTEAFF TGTGCCATCAGTTACAGGGAGAACACTGAAGCTTTCTTT
- - TRBJ1-5 TRBV2 CASNGGFGQPQHF TGTGCCAGCAATGGAGGGTTTGGTCAGCCCCAGCATTTT
TRBD1 few TRBJ1-4 TRBV18 CASSPRDSEKLLF TGTGCCAGCTCACCACGGGACAGCGAAAAACTGCTTTTT
TRBD2 - TRBJ2-5 TRBV28 CASRSSGGRQETQYF TGTGCCAGCAGATCTAGCGGGGGGCGACAAGAGACCCAGTACTTC
- few TRBJ2-1 TRBV5-4 CASSQMGIEGNEQFF TGTGCCAGCAGCCAAATGGGGATTGAGGGCAATGAGCAGTTCTTC
- many TRBJ1-1 TRBV10-3 CAISERGGTEAFF TGTGCCATCAGTGAGCGGGGAGGCACTGAAGCTTTCTTT
- few TRBJ1-3 TRBV20-1 CSALGNTIYF TGCAGTGCTCTGGGAAACACCATATATTTT
- - TRBJ2-2 TRBV7-9 CASSSVAGELFF TGTGCCAGCAGCTCTGTAGCCGGGGAGCTGTTTTTT
- few TRBJ2-3 TRBV6-1 CASKARLSTDTQYF TGTGCCAGCAAGGCCCGCCTAAGCACAGATACGCAGTATTTT
- few TRBJ2-1 TRBV4-2 CASSSAYIAYNEQFF TGTGCCAGCAGCTCTGCATACATAGCCTACAATGAGCAGTTCTTC
- few TRBJ2-1 TRBV11-3 CASSPTGTLPNNEQFF TGTGCCAGCAGCCCTACCGGGACGCTGCCAAACAATGAGCAGTTCTTC
- - TRBJ2-1 TRBV2 CASSPARSEQFF TGTGCCAGCAGCCCAGCTCGTAGCGAGCAGTTCTTC
- - TRBJ2-7 TRBV18 CASSPSSGDEQYF TGTGCCAGCTCACCATCCTCAGGGGACGAGCAGTACTTC
TRBD1 many TRBJ1-5 TRBV7-9 CASSLDQGARIQPQHF TGTGCCAGCAGCTTAGATCAGGGGGCGCGGATTCAGCCCCAGCATTTT
- - TRBJ2-1 TRBV5-4 CASSFATSEQFF TGTGCCAGCAGTTTTGCCACGTCGGAGCAGTTCTTC
- - TRBJ1-4 TRBV5-1 CASRLGGSNEKLFF TGCGCCAGCAGGCTTGGGGGGTCTAATGAAAAACTGTTTTTT
TRBD1 few TRBJ1-2 TRBV18 CASSQDRGSYGYTF TGTGCCAGCTCGCAAGACAGGGGGAGCTATGGCTACACCTTC
- - TRBJ2-5 TRBV5-5 CASSLGERSVQETQYF TGTGCCAGCAGCCTAGGGGAAAGGTCCGTCCAAGAGACCCAGTACTTC
TRBD1 few TRBJ2-3 TRBV9 CASSVGTGVVTDTQYF TGTGCCAGCAGCGTGGGGACAGGGGTGGTCACAGATACGCAGTATTTT
- many TRBJ2-6 TRBV27 CASRTGLHSSGANVLTF TGTGCCAGCAGGACAGGCTTACACTCCTCTGGGGCCAACGTCCTGACTTTC
TRBD2 - TRBJ2-7 TRBV5-1 CASSSQSGSSYEQYF TGCGCCAGCAGCTCCCAAAGCGGGAGCTCCTACGAGCAGTACTTC
- medium-sized TRBJ2-2 TRBV15 CATSRDRVQGSTGELFF TGTGCCACCAGCAGAGATAGGGTACAGGGAAGCACCGGGGAGCTGTTTTTT
- - TRBJ1-5 TRBV7-9 CATSMGGAGYQPQHF TGTGCCACCTCAATGGGAGGGGCAGGGTATCAGCCCCAGCATTTT
- few TRBJ1-5 TRBV7-8 CASSLGATVGSNQPQHF TGTGCCAGCAGCTTAGGGGCGACAGTCGGTAGCAATCAGCCCCAGCATTTT
TRBD1 few TRBJ1-2 TRBV5-6 CASRGDRGIYGYTF TGTGCCAGCAGGGGAGACAGGGGGATCTATGGCTACACCTTC
TRBD1 few TRBJ2-1 TRBV11-2 CALGGLAGDGEQFF TGTGCCTTAGGGGGCCTCGCCGGAGACGGTGAGCAGTTCTTC
- - TRBJ2-3 TRBV10-3 CATLGKGTDTQYF TGTGCCACCCTAGGAAAAGGGACAGATACGCAGTATTTT
- - TRBJ1-2 TRBV9 CASSVARDRYGYTF TGTGCCAGCAGCGTAGCCAGGGATCGCTATGGCTACACCTTC
TRBD1 - TRBJ1-1 TRBV2 CASKTGNMNTEAFF TGTGCCAGCAAGACAGGGAACATGAACACTGAAGCTTTCTTT
TRBD1 many TRBJ1-2 TRBV28 CASSRGTGVHRGYTF TGTGCCAGCAGCCGAGGGACAGGGGTGCATCGGGGCTACACCTTC
TRBD1 few TRBJ1-1 TRBV5-1 CASSSRDRGAMNTEAFF TGCGCCAGCAGCTCCCGGGACAGGGGTGCCATGAACACTGAAGCTTTCTTT
- - TRBJ1-3 TRBV9 CASSEGGNTIYF TGTGCCAGCAGCGAAGGGGGAAACACCATATATTTT
TRBD1 few TRBJ2-1 TRBV7-9 CASTRRGGGHEQFF TGTGCCAGCACCCGGCGAGGGGGCGGGCATGAGCAGTTCTTC
TRBD1 many TRBJ1-5 TRBV19 CAGGQGLHQPQHF TGTGCCGGGGGACAGGGGCTCCATCAGCCCCAGCATTTT
TRBD2 few TRBJ2-5 TRBV6-5 CASGLSGGGRKEQYF TGTGCCAGCGGCCTTTCCGGGGGCGGGAGGAAAGAGCAGTACTTC
TRBD1 few TRBJ2-1 TRBV19 CASTPRQGTGNEQFF TGTGCCAGTACCCCCCGACAGGGTACCGGGAATGAGCAGTTCTTC
- many TRBJ2-3 TRBV4-2 CASREVTADTQYF TGTGCCAGCAGGGAGGTGACCGCAGATACGCAGTATTTT
- - TRBJ1-2 TRBV7-9 CASSPPAGATYGYTF TGTGCCAGCAGCCCCCCGGCAGGGGCCACCTATGGCTACACCTTC
- few TRBJ2-5 TRBV29-1 CSVGRGVPETQYF TGCAGCGTTGGACGAGGGGTCCCAGAGACCCAGTACTTC
- few TRBJ1-4 TRBV2 CASSEGQGSEKLFF TGTGCCAGCAGTGAAGGTCAGGGGAGTGAAAAACTGTTTTTT
TRBD1 few TRBJ2-1 TRBV5-6 CASSLFRGPNNEQFF TGTGCCAGCAGCTTGTTTAGGGGGCCAAACAATGAGCAGTTCTTC
TRBD2 few TRBJ2-1 TRBV10-3 CAISDRGTNEQFF TGTGCCATCAGTGATCGGGGGACTAACGAGCAGTTCTTC
TRBD2 - TRBJ2-5 TRBV18 CASSPAGGLATQYF TGTGCCAGCTCACCAGCGGGAGGGTTGGCGACCCAGTACTTC
TRBD1 few TRBJ2-5 TRBV7-3 CASSRTGGQGTQYF TGTGCCAGCAGCCGCACAGGGGGCCAAGGGACCCAGTACTTC
- - TRBJ1-5 TRBV27 CASSPETGNQPQHF TGTGCCAGCAGTCCCGAGACAGGTAATCAGCCCCAGCATTTT
- - TRBJ2-6 TRBV18 CASTNSAGGANVLTF TGTGCCAGCACAAACTCGGCGGGTGGGGCCAACGTCCTGACTTTC
- few TRBJ2-3 TRBV6-6 CASSYYLSTDTQYF TGTGCCAGCAGTTACTATCTGTCCACAGATACGCAGTATTTT
- few TRBJ2-5 TRBV7-2 CASSILQGVGETQYF TGTGCCAGCAGCATACTACAGGGTGTCGGGGAGACCCAGTACTTC